This TCR beta chain was profiled in a study of cytomegalovirus exposure and HLA in healthy donors. Study-wide points: While the bulk of TCR sequences proved rare, some public TCRs turned up in many donors. According to a later analysis, most TCR beta chains associated with CMV appeared HLA-restricted.

To note about this clone: Its target is not known.

PCR used 60 Vbeta primers and 13 Jbeta primers. Generated by immunoSEQ multiplex PCR, the TCRdb table keeps only in-frame clones and is missing some. There are about 180,000 clones in the sample; around four fifths occur only once, and 3% to 4.5% lies in the top ten. The sequence came from a woman in her sixties or seventies in good health and CMV-seropositive. Sample: PBMCs.

CDR3 residues: CSVQGGKRETQYF. In DNA form, the CDR3 reads TGCAGCGTCCAAGGGGGCAAACGGGAGACCCAGTACTTC. The chain links TRBV29-1 to TRBJ2-5; TRBD1 matches 7 bases. The junction had 9 bases not matched to a gene; V was cut back by 6 bases and J by 5 bases. Germline V gene sequence: CDR1 SQVTM, CDR2 ANQGSEA. CDR3 size: 13 residues.